A selection of T cell receptor beta chains follows, all from one sample in a study of blood T cell repertoires in COVID-19. Generated by immunoSEQ multiplex PCR, the TCRdb table keeps only in-frame clones and is missing some. The table lists approximately 260,000 clones, about nine tenths of them singletons. The sample consisted of PBMCs or T cells enriched from blood (not recorded which). These receptors were collected from a woman aged 40 to 50 with acute COVID-19. Both conserved end residues are part of each CDR3. A D gene is named only where the DNA matches it firmly. Size is omitted from some rows. Given values are once, few, many or a class for expanded clones.

d_call	clone_size	j_call	v_call	cdr3_aa	cdr3_nt
TRBD2	NA	TRBJ2-1	TRBV7-9	CASSLRGAGLAGTFF	TGTGCCAGCAGCTTACGTGGGGCTGGGCTAGCGGGAACGTTCTTC
NA	once	TRBJ2-1	TRBV27	CASSPEVLEEAYEQFF	TGTGCCAGCAGTCCCGAAGTATTAGAGGAGGCCTATGAGCAGTTCTTC
NA	NA	TRBJ1-2	TRBV4-1	CASSQFYAGEVGYGYTF	TGCGCCAGCAGCCAATTTTACGCAGGGGAAGTCGGCTATGGCTACACCTTC
NA	NA	TRBJ1-1	TRBV12-3/TRBV12-4	CASSLDPGTEAFF	TGTGCCAGCAGTTTAGATCCGGGCACTGAAGCTTTCTTT
NA	NA	TRBJ1-5	TRBV4-2	CASSQDRGALSNQPQHF	TGTGCCAGCAGCCAAGATCGGGGGGCGCTGAGCAATCAGCCCCAGCATTTT
NA	NA	TRBJ1-4	TRBV27	CASSARQVEKLFF	TGTGCCAGCAGTGCCCGACAGGTTGAAAAACTGTTTTTT
NA	NA	TRBJ1-6	TRBV19	CASSIVGGRYSPLHF	TGTGCCAGTAGTATAGTTGGAGGGCGATATTCACCCCTCCACTTT
TRBD1	NA	TRBJ1-5	TRBV18	CASSPAQGTDQPQHF	TGTGCCAGCTCACCAGCACAAGGGACAGATCAGCCCCAGCATTTT
TRBD1	NA	TRBJ1-4	TRBV11-2	CASSRTGPEGEKLFF	TGTGCCAGCAGCCGGACAGGACCTGAGGGTGAAAAACTGTTTTTT
TRBD1	NA	TRBJ1-2	TRBV28	CASSSPGTGAYGYTF	TGTGCCAGCAGTTCGCCCGGGACAGGAGCATATGGCTACACCTTC
TRBD2	few	TRBJ2-1	TRBV7-8	CASSLASGGGSYNEQFF	TGTGCCAGCAGCTTAGCATCGGGGGGAGGCTCCTACAATGAGCAGTTCTTC
NA	NA	TRBJ1-2	TRBV7-9	CASSLSQGFKWYGYTF	TGTGCCAGCAGCTTAAGCCAGGGGTTCAAGTGGTATGGCTACACCTTC
TRBD2	NA	TRBJ2-7	TRBV11-2	CASSLQRDSYEQYF	TGTGCCAGCAGCTTACAGCGGGACTCCTACGAGCAGTACTTC
TRBD2	once	TRBJ2-7	TRBV9	CASSVGPGGNEQYF	TGTGCCAGCAGCGTCGGACCGGGAGGGAACGAGCAGTACTTC
TRBD2	NA	TRBJ2-1	TRBV14	CASSQDQREFLSSYNEQFF	TGTGCCAGCAGCCAAGACCAGCGGGAGTTCCTTAGCTCCTACAATGAGCAGTTCTTC
NA	NA	TRBJ1-5	TRBV6-2/TRBV6-3	CASSYLNSYQPQHF	TGTGCCAGCAGTTACTTGAACAGCTATCAGCCCCAGCATTTT
TRBD1	NA	TRBJ2-7	TRBV5-1	CASSLGYRDRGSEQYF	TGCGCCAGCAGCTTGGGGTACCGGGACAGGGGAAGCGAGCAGTACTTC
TRBD1	NA	TRBJ1-1	TRBV5-1	CASSYTGAPTEAFF	TGCGCCAGCAGCTATACAGGGGCCCCCACTGAAGCTTTCTTT
TRBD1	few	TRBJ1-2	TRBV7-2	CASSLGQGANYGYTF	TGTGCCAGCAGCTTAGGACAGGGTGCTAACTATGGCTACACCTTC
TRBD2	NA	TRBJ2-1	TRBV7-9	CASSRLAGVNEQFF	TGTGCCAGCAGCCGACTAGCGGGGGTCAATGAGCAGTTCTTC